What follows is one T cell receptor beta chain and its context. The antigen is unknown. The sample is drawn from a study of blood T cells in healthy people across ages. General study findings and limits: Older age went with lower TCR beta diversity per million T cells, in a roughly linear way. Comparison with aged donors showed that long-lived donors had more naive CD4+ cells and higher diversity.

CDR3 length equals 16 residues. Germline-derived CDR1 and CDR2 are SGHVS and FQNEAQ. It was with a sample-barcoded 5' primer and a J-beta primer mix that a second PCR of roughly 7 to 12 cycles was run. Carrying 12 random nucleotides, a template-switch adaptor labeled each individual cDNA molecule. From the 5' RACE reads, TCRdb called clonotypes with MiXCR, one entry per CDR3 protein. The table includes about 630,000 distinct CDR3 sequences, roughly 21% detected once. Donation came from healthy Caucasian individuals in Russia who were aged about 6 to 95. This receptor was identified in a man between 65 and 79 years old in good health. This chain connects TRBV7-8 to TRBJ2-5; TRBD2 agrees at 14 bases. The J call may be in error: the DNA end matches TRBJ2-7 better. Sample: blood. The CDR3 bases are TGTGCCAGCAGCGACCGGACTAGCGGGAGGTATTACGAGCAGTACTTC. This gives the protein CASSDRTSGRYYEQYF.